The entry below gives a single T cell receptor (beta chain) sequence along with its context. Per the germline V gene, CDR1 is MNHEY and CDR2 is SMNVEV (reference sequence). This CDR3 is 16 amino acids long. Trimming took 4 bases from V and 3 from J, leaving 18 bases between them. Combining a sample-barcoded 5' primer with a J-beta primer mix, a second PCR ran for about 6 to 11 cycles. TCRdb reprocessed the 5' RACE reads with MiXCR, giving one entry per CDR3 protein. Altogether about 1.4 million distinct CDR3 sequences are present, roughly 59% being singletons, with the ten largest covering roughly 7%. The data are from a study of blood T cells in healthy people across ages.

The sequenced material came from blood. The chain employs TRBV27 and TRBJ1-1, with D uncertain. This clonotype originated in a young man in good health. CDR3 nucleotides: TGTGCCAGCAGTTATTTAGCCCCTGGAGCCTACACTGAAGCTTTCTTT. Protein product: CASSYLAPGAYTEAFF.